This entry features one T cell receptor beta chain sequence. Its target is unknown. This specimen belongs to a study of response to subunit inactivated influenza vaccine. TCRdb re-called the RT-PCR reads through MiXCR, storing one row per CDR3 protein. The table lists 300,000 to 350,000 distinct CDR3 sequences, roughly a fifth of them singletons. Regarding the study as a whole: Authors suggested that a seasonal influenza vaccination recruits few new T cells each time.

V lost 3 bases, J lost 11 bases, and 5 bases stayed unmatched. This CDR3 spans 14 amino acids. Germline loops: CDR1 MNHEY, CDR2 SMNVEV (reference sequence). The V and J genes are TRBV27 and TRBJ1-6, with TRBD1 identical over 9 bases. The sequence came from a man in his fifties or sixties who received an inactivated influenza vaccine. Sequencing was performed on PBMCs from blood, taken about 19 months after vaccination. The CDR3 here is CASSLTGGKTPLHF. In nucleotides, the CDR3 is TGTGCCAGCAGTTTGACAGGGGGAAAGACACCCCTCCACTTT.